The 15 T cell receptor beta chains reported below all come from one sample, sequenced in a study of spatial heterogeneity in lung cancer. In TCRdb, the 5' RACE reads were re-called with MiXCR into one record per CDR3 protein. The sample lists under 10,000 distinct CDR3 sequences, roughly 3.9% occurring once. As to time point: blood taken at disease recurrence. Unsorted whole RNA of tumor, nontumor lung or frozen PBMC was sequenced. The sequencing used PBMCs, collected at recurrence. The receptors here all came from a female donor with early-stage non-small cell lung cancer.

Comments on this clonotype: This beta chain is an off-target read within a library intended for alpha chains, so its frequency means little. The genes are TRBV27 and TRBJ2-6; no definite D call. The CDR3 has 17 residues. The V and J ends lost 0 bases and 4 bases respectively, with 13 bases between them. In germline, CDR1 is MNHEY, CDR2 SMNVEV (reference sequence). CDR3 DNA sequence: TGTGCCAGCAGTTTATCCCTGTTAGATCAGGGGGCCAACGTCCTGACTTTC. Amino acid sequence: CASSLSLLDQGANVLTF. Together with reference TRBV27 and TRBJ2-6, the CDR3 gives the full variable domain: EAQVTQNPRYLITVTGKKLTVTCSQNMNHEYMSWYRQDPGLGLRQIYYSMNVEVTDKGDVPEGYKVSRKEKRNFPLILESPSPNQTSLYFCASSLSLLDQGANVLTFGAGSRLTVL.

This clonotype was recorded many times. This beta chain represents an off-target read in a library built for alpha chains; its size is of limited meaning. V is TRBV2 and J is TRBJ2-7; D may be TRBD2 (6 bases). V dropped 6 bases and J dropped 0 bases, with 12 bases sitting between them. There are 14 residues in the CDR3. Germline V gives CDR1 SNHLY, CDR2 FYNNEI. The CDR3 is CASRADGSSYEQYF. In DNA, the CDR3 is TGTGCCAGCAGGGCGGACGGGAGCTCCTACGAGCAGTACTTC.

Comment on this clonotype: This beta chain represents an off-target read in a library built for alpha chains; its size is of limited meaning. The genes are TRBV6-5 and TRBJ1-2; 10 bases fit TRBD1. The V segment lost 2 bases and the J segment 4 bases; nucleotides outside the gene matches: 13. The CDR3 contains 18 residues. Per germline, CDR1 MNHEY and CDR2 SVGAGI. In DNA form, the CDR3 reads TGTGCCAGCAGTTACGACGGGAGGGAGACAGGGGGCTCCTATGGCTACACCTTC. Protein sequence: CASSYDGRETGGSYGYTF.

This clonotype has ten or more counts. With the library built for alpha chains, this beta chain is off target and its frequency is not meaningful. V gene TRBV7-2 combines with J gene TRBJ2-2; D may be TRBD1 (6 bases). Germline V gives CDR1 SGHTA, CDR2 FQGNSA. Trimming removed 5 bases from V and 4 bases from J, with 14 bases in between. CDR3 length: 15 amino acids. DNA of the CDR3: TGTGCCAGCAGCCTCACAGGGTTGTCCACCGGGGAGCTGTTTTTT. Translation gives CASSLTGLSTGELFF.

By sample share, this clonotype is medium-sized. This beta chain is a stray sequence in a library constructed for alpha chains; its clone size is not meaningful. The chain carries TRBV27 and TRBJ1-1, with D unresolved. Deletions cut 1 base from V and 0 bases from J, with 3 bases between. The CDR3 is 13 residues long. CDR1 is MNHEY and CDR2 is SMNVEV in the germline V gene (reference sequence). CDR3: CASSLYLNTEAFF. As DNA, the CDR3 is TGTGCCAGCAGTTTATACCTGAACACTGAAGCTTTCTTT.

This clonotype was observed at least ten times. Because this beta chain is a stray read in a library intended to capture alpha chains, its abundance should not be given much weight. This chain connects TRBV7-7 to TRBJ2-5; 11 nucleotides match TRBD2. The CDR3 is 15 amino acids. The J segment lost 5 bases and the V segment lost 3 bases, leaving 5 bases of the junction unmatched. Germline CDR1 is SSHAT and CDR2 is FNYEAQ (reference sequence). Here the CDR3 DNA reads TGTGCCAGCAGCTTTAGCGGGGGGGCCGGTGAGACCCAGTACTTC. Its translation: CASSFSGGAGETQYF. The variable domain in full, completed from reference TRBV7-7 and TRBJ2-5, reads GAGVSQSPRYKVTKRGQDVTLRCDPISSHATLYWYQQALGQGPEFLTYFNYEAQPDKSGLPSDRFSAERPEGSISTLTIQRTEQRDSAMYRCASSFSGGAGETQYFGPGTRLLVL.

This clonotype was seen ten or more times. With the library built for alpha chains, this beta chain is off target and its frequency is not meaningful. V is TRBV5-6 and J is TRBJ1-1; 8 nucleotides match TRBD1. The CDR3 runs 14 residues. Germline lookup yields CDR1 SGHDT and CDR2 YYEEEE. V lost 0 bases and J lost 7; bases outside the gene matches: 5. In DNA, the CDR3 is TGTGCCAGCAGCTTGGACCAGGGGGCCGTTGAAGCTTTCTTT. Translation gives CASSLDQGAVEAFF.

There are many counts of this clonotype. This beta chain lies outside the target of a library built for alpha chains; its clone size means little. This chain uses TRBV5-1 with TRBJ2-7; 7 nucleotides match TRBD1. V lost 3 bases to trimming and J lost 2 bases; unmatched junction nucleotides: 5. Germline V CDR1 and CDR2: SGHRS, YFSETQ. The CDR3 is 14 residues long. CDR3 amino acids: CASSSDRRTYEQYF. For the CDR3, the DNA is TGCGCCAGCAGCTCGGACAGGAGAACCTACGAGCAGTACTTC.

This clonotype is termed medium-sized (0.01 to 0.1%). This beta chain appears as a stray read in a library generated for alpha chains; its size is not informative. The chain employs TRBV6-2 or TRBV6-3 and TRBJ2-3; unclear D gene. The germline CDR1 and CDR2 sequences are MNHEY and SVGEGT. The CDR3 runs to 13 residues. Trimming shortened V by 6 bases and J by 8 bases, and 15 bases separated the two germline ends. The DNA of the CDR3 is TGTGCCAGCAGAGTACTCGGTCCAGCTACGCAGTATTTT. Translation: CASRVLGPATQYF.

To note about this clonotype: This beta chain lies outside the target of a library built for alpha chains; its clone size means little. The V and J genes are TRBV4-2 and TRBJ1-2; D gene uncertain. The CDR3 loop spans 15 amino acids. V lost 4 bases, J lost 5 bases, and 17 bases lay in between. Germline-derived CDR1 and CDR2 are LGHNA and YNFKEQ. CDR3 protein: CASSLDLETAYGYTF. In DNA form, the CDR3 reads TGTGCCAGCAGCCTAGACCTTGAGACGGCATATGGCTACACCTTC.

This clonotype was seen ten or more times. Within a library made for alpha chains, this beta chain is off target, and its count is uninformative. J is TRBJ2-2 and V is TRBV28, with D perhaps TRBD1 (6 bases). The ends were cut back, 2 bases at V and 0 bases at J, with 25 bases in the middle. CDR3 length equals 21 residues. The V gene's germline CDR1 is MDHEN and CDR2 SYDVKM. For the CDR3, the DNA is TGTGCCAGCAGTTTACCCCCCGTTTATAATCGGGACAAGTCGAACACCGGGGAGCTGTTTTTT. Translation gives CASSLPPVYNRDKSNTGELFF. The full variable domain, with the rest looked up from reference TRBV28 and TRBJ2-2, is DVKVTQSSRYLVKRTGEKVFLECVQDMDHENMFWYRQDPGLGLRLIYFSYDVKMKEKGDIPEGYSVSREKKERFSLILESASTNQTSMYLCASSLPPVYNRDKSNTGELFFGEGSRLTVL.

This clonotype was recorded at least ten times. Since the library was made to target alpha chains, this beta chain is a stray read and its abundance is not meaningful. The chain combines TRBV20-1 with TRBJ2-1; 12 nucleotides align to TRBD2. J lost 8 bases, V lost 2 bases, and 10 bases had no gene match. The CDR3 runs to 16 residues. The germline gives CDR1 DFQATT, CDR2 SNEGSKA (reference sequence). The CDR3 DNA reads TGCAGTGCTAGATGGGCTAGCGGGGGGGCAGGCGATGAGCAGTTCTTC. It specifies CSARWASGGAGDEQFF.

This clonotype was seen many times. Since the library was made to target alpha chains, this beta chain is a stray read and its abundance is not meaningful. This sequence joins TRBV7-3 and TRBJ2-3; 7 nucleotides line up with TRBD2. J gave up 5 bases and V 0 bases, and 5 bases lay outside the gene matches. Germline loops: CDR1 SGHTA, CDR2 FQGTGA. This CDR3 is 15 amino acids long. DNA of the CDR3: TGTGCCAGCAGCTTAACCGGGTCTAGCGGAGATACGCAGTATTTT. Its translation: CASSLTGSSGDTQYF.

Relative to its sample, this clonotype is medium-sized. In a library made to pick up alpha chains, this beta chain is a stray read with a size that means little. CDR3 region: CASSSLQGYNSPLHF. The CDR3, as DNA: TGTGCCAGCAGTTCCCTACAGGGTTATAATTCACCCCTCCACTTT. The V gene is TRBV6-5, the J gene TRBJ1-6; TRBD1 is a possible D gene (6 bases). From germline, CDR1 is MNHEY and CDR2 SVGAGI. This CDR3 contains 15 residues. The V and J ends lost 4 bases and 4 bases respectively, with 11 bases between them.

This clonotype was seen at least ten times. The size of this beta chain means little, since it is a stray read in a library made for alpha chains. This chain connects TRBV19 to TRBJ1-5, with 8 positions matching TRBD1. V was pared by 7 bases and J by 3 bases, with 5 bases of the junction left unmatched. This CDR3 comprises 14 residues. Germline V gene sequence: CDR1 LNHDA, CDR2 SQIVND (reference sequence). The CDR3 reads CASTQGAPNQPQHF. CDR3 DNA: TGTGCCAGTACCCAGGGGGCCCCCAATCAGCCCCAGCATTTT.